This is a list of T cell receptor beta chains from one sample in a study of T cell responses to AZD1222 COVID-19 vaccine. This table comes from immunoSEQ multiplex PCR, and its TCRdb copy is limited to in-frame clones, with some not included. The sample lists 150,000 or so clones; roughly nine tenths were seen once. Sequences were derived from peripheral blood, sampled on day 0 of AZD1222 vaccination. The receptor source for this set is an adult in good health. The conserved cysteine and the conserved F or W are not part of the CDR3 here. The D gene is left open where the match is weak.

J gene: TRBJ1-2; D gene: -; V gene: TRBV4-3; CDR3 protein: ASSQDRRGVYGYT
J gene: TRBJ2-3; D gene: -; V gene: TRBV19; CDR3 protein: ASSIRDSTDTQY
J gene: TRBJ1-4; D gene: -; V gene: TRBV9; CDR3 protein: ASSVGEVSTNEKLF
J gene: TRBJ2-7; D gene: TRBD1; V gene: TRBV12-5; CDR3 protein: ASGFRVPLTGTGAYEQY
J gene: TRBJ2-5; D gene: -; V gene: TRBV5-1; CDR3 protein: ASSLAGQGRSETQY
J gene: TRBJ2-7; D gene: TRBD1; V gene: TRBV27; CDR3 protein: ASSSIGQGEQY
J gene: TRBJ1-4; D gene: -; V gene: TRBV18; CDR3 protein: ASSPSDSNEKLF
J gene: TRBJ2-2; D gene: TRBD2; V gene: TRBV4-3; CDR3 protein: ASSQVGASGSFLSEELF
J gene: TRBJ1-4; D gene: -; V gene: TRBV5-4; CDR3 protein: ASSLAGASRGGNEKLF
J gene: TRBJ2-1; D gene: TRBD2; V gene: TRBV19; CDR3 protein: ASSTSLGLNIGNEQF
J gene: TRBJ2-4; D gene: -; V gene: TRBV7-9; CDR3 protein: ASSLHPPAVAKNIQY
J gene: TRBJ1-1; D gene: -; V gene: TRBV28; CDR3 protein: ASSQGSHTEAF
J gene: TRBJ2-7; D gene: -; V gene: TRBV29-1; CDR3 protein: SVEDRHTQTGEQY
J gene: TRBJ2-1; D gene: -; V gene: TRBV7-2; CDR3 protein: ASSPWDQTYNEQF
J gene: TRBJ1-2; D gene: -; V gene: TRBV29-1; CDR3 protein: SVEDLWGSGNYGYT
J gene: TRBJ1-1; D gene: TRBD1; V gene: TRBV15; CDR3 protein: ATSSKYRGVGEAF
J gene: TRBJ2-7; D gene: -; V gene: TRBV3-1/TRBV3-2; CDR3 protein: ASSQDFGKVYEQY
J gene: TRBJ1-5; D gene: -; V gene: TRBV7-9; CDR3 protein: ASSLGVGSNNQPQH
J gene: TRBJ1-1; D gene: -; V gene: TRBV19; CDR3 protein: ASSVHRQGISRNTEAF
J gene: TRBJ1-1; D gene: -; V gene: TRBV29-1; CDR3 protein: SVTPNGMNTEAF
J gene: TRBJ2-1; D gene: -; V gene: TRBV11-1; CDR3 protein: ASSGTAEPNEQF
J gene: TRBJ2-1; D gene: TRBD2; V gene: TRBV27; CDR3 protein: ARRSRPGGPRGGQF
J gene: TRBJ2-7; D gene: TRBD2; V gene: TRBV4-3; CDR3 protein: ASSQDRTSGRYEQY
J gene: TRBJ2-1; D gene: -; V gene: TRBV7-3; CDR3 protein: ASSLGGVSYNEQF
J gene: TRBJ2-7; D gene: TRBD1; V gene: TRBV3-1/TRBV3-2; CDR3 protein: ASSHSGTAWEY
J gene: TRBJ1-5; D gene: -; V gene: TRBV27; CDR3 protein: ASSFQGGGQPQH
J gene: TRBJ2-7; D gene: -; V gene: TRBV4-1; CDR3 protein: ASSPDSYEQY
J gene: TRBJ1-2; D gene: TRBD1; V gene: TRBV2; CDR3 protein: ASSGDRGAYGYT
J gene: TRBJ1-2; D gene: -; V gene: TRBV24-1; CDR3 protein: ATSDRVRNYGYT
J gene: TRBJ2-3; D gene: TRBD2; V gene: TRBV5-1; CDR3 protein: ASRQQPGAGGADTQY
J gene: TRBJ1-2; D gene: -; V gene: TRBV19; CDR3 protein: ASSTLGAATNYGYT